The present entry profiles one TCR beta chain with its context. Its specificity is unknown. The data stem from a study of graft-versus-host responses after intestinal transplantation. In the study overall: Each recipient received anti-thymocyte globulin induction, then tacrolimus and steroids for 2 to 4 years. Whole-study results and caveats: Allografts carried high graft-versus-host to host-versus-graft clonal ratios in patients having graft-donor T cell macrochimerism. The recipient marrow held GvH clones, and some of them showed up first in ileum or blood.

Sequencing used immunoSEQ multiplex PCR; TCRdb keeps in-frame clones, though not all of them. The sample shows 9,500 to 13,000 clones, 80% to 95% of them seen only once. Trimming took off 4 bases at V and 2 bases at J, with 9 bases between the two ends. The CDR3 extends over 14 amino acids. The germline V gene encodes CDR1 LNHDA and CDR2 SQIVND (reference sequence). The sequences come from PBMCs, collected more than 40 days after intestinal transplantation. This chain uses TRBV19 with TRBJ1-5; perhaps TRBD1 as D (6 bases). The TCR comes from a human patient who received an intestinal transplant, so some T cells may come from the graft donor. The CDR3 DNA reads TGTGCCAGTAGTAGAGCAGGGGGCAATCAGCCCCAGCATTTT. Translated, it gives CASSRAGGNQPQHF.